This T cell receptor beta chain was retrieved from a study of blood T cell repertoires in COVID-19. Study at large: From the United States, Italy and Spain came samples of acute and convalescent COVID-19. Sample material is recorded as cDNA or gDNA derived from T cells, B-cell-depleted T cells, or PBMCs.

CDR3 length: 12 amino acids. Per germline, CDR1 SGDLS and CDR2 YYNGEE. V was cut by 4 bases and J by 7 bases, with 8 bases left in between. In the source study's methods: By means of reference gene primer amplification, nucleated cell counts were estimated. Produced via immunoSEQ multiplex PCR; TCRdb's table is partial and in-frame only. V, J and clone size reflect that table, while D and trimming were determined from the DNA. The sample has about 46,000 clones, 85% to 90% seen once. The sequence was collected from a human donor in a cohort sampled during active COVID-19. The material sequenced was peripheral blood. The V and J genes are TRBV9 and TRBJ2-2; D uncertain. The CDR3 coding sequence is TGTGCCAGCAGCCCCTTTCTCGGGGAGCTGTTTTTT. Its protein is CASSPFLGELFF.